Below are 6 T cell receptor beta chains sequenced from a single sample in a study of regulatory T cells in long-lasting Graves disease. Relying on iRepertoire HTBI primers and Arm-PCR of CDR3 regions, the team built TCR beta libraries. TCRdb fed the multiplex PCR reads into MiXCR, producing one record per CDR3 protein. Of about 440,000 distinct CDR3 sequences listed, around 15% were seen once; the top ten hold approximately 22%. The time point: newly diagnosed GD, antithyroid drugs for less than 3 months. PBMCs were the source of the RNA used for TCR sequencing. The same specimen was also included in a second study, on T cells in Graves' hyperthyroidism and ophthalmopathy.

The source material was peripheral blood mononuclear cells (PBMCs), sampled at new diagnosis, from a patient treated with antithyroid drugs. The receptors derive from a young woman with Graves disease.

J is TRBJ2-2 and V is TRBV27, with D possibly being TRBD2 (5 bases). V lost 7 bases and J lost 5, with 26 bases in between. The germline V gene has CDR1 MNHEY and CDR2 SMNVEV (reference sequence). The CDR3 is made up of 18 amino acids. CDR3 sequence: CASNALAVGLAVTGELFF. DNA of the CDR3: TGTGCCAGCAATGCCCTCGCAGTCGGGCTAGCCGTAACCGGGGAGCTGTTTTTT.

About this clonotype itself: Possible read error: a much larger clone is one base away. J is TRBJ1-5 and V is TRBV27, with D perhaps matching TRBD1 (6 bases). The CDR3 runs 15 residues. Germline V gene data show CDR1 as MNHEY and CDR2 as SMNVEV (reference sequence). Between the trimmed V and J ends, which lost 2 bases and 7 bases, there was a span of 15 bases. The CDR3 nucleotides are TGTGCCAGCAGTTTAATGGGCGGCAGGGGACAGCCCCAGCATTTT. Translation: CASSLMGGRGQPQHF.

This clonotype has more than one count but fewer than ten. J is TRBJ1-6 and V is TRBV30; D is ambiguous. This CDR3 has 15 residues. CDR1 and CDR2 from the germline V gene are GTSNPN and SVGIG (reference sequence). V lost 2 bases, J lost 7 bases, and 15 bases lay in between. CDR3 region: CAWSSWTNGNSPLHF. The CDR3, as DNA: TGTGCCTGGAGTTCCTGGACCAACGGGAATTCACCCCTCCACTTT.

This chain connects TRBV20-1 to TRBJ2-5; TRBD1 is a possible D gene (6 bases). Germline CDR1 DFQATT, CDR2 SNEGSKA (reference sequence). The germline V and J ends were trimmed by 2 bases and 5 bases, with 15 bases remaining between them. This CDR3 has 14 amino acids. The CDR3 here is CSARSGDTFETQYF. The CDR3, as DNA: TGCAGTGCTAGATCCGGGGACACTTTCGAGACCCAGTACTTC.

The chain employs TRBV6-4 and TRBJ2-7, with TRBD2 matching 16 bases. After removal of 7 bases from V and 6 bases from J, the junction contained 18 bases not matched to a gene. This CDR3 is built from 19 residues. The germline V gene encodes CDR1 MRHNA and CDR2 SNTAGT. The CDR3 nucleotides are TGTGCCAGCACCCTAGTCCCGGGACTAGCGGGAGGGCTCCGGGGCGAGCAGTACTTC. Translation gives CASTLVPGLAGGLRGEQYF.

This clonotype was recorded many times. CDR3 region: CASSLDLVSDEQFF. CDR3 sequence (DNA): TGTGCCAGCAGCTTAGACTTGGTTTCGGATGAGCAGTTCTTC. This chain links TRBV11-3 with TRBJ2-1; D gene uncertain. CDR1 SGHNT and CDR2 YENEEA come from the germline V gene. The CDR3 extends over 14 amino acids. With 0 bases removed from V and 8 bases from J, the gap between germline ends came to 11 bases.